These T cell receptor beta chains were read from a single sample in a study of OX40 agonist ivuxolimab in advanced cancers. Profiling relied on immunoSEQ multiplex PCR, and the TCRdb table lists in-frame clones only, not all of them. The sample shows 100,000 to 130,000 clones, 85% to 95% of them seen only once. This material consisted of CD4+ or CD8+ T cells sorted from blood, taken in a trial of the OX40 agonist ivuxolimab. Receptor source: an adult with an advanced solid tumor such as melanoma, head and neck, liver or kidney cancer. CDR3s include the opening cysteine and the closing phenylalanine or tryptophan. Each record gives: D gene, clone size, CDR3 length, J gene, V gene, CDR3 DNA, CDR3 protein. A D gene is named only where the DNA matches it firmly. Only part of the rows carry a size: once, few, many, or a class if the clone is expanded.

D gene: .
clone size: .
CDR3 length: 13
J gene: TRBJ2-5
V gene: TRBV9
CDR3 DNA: TGTGCCAGCAGCGTAGGGCAACAAGAGACCCAGTACTTC
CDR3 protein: CASSVGQQETQYF

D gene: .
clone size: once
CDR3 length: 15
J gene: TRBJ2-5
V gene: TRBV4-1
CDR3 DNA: TGCGCCAGCAGCCCAAGGGGTGGCCCCCAAGAGACCCAGTACTTC
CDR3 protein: CASSPRGGPQETQYF

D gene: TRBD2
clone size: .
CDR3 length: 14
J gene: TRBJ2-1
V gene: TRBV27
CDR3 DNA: TGTGCCAGTAGCGGGATCCCCTCGGGAGATGAGCAGTTCTTC
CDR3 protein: CASSGIPSGDEQFF

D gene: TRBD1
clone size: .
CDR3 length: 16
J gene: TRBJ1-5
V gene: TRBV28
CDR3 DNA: TGTGCCAGCAGTTTAGGGACAGGCTATAGCAATCAGCCCCAGCATTTT
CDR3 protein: CASSLGTGYSNQPQHF

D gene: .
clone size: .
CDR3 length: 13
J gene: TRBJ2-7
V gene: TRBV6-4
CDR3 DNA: TGTGCCAGCAGCGGACTATCGAACTACGAGCAGTACTTC
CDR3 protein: CASSGLSNYEQYF

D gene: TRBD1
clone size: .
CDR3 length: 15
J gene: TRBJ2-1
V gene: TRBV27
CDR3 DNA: TGTGCCAGCAGCCTCGGACAGGGTTCCTACAATGAGCAGTTCTTC
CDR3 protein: CASSLGQGSYNEQFF

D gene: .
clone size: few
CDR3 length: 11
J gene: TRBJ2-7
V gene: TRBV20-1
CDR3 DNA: TGCAGTGCCCGAGGGACATACGAGCAGTACTTC
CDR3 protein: CSARGTYEQYF

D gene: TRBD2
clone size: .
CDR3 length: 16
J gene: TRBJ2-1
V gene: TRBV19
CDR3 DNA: TGTGCCAGTAGTATAGTGGGTAGCGGGAGGGACAATGAGCAGTTCTTC
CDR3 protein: CASSIVGSGRDNEQFF

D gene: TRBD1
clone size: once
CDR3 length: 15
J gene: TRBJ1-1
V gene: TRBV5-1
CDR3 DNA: TGCGCCAGCAGCTTAGGTACAGGGGGCGAAACTGAAGCTTTCTTT
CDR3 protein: CASSLGTGGETEAFF

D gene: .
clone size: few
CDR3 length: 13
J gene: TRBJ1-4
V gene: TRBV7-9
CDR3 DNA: TGTGCCAGCAGCATAGGGGTTGGAGACAGGCTGTTTTTT
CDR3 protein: CASSIGVGDRLFF

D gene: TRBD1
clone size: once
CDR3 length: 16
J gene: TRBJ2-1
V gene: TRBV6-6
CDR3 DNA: TGTGCCAGCAGCCCCAGGACAGGTATTTCCTACAATGAGCAGTTCTTC
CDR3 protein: CASSPRTGISYNEQFF

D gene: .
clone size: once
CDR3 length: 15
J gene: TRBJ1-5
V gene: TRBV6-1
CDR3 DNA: TGTGCCAGCAGGGGGTCGATATTAAACAATCAGCCCCAGCATTTT
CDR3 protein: CASRGSILNNQPQHF

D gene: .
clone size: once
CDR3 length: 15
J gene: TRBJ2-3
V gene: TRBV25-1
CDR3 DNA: TGTGCCAGCCTGGGAGGGGGGGGTTTCCCAGATACGCAGTATTTT
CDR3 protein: CASLGGGGFPDTQYF

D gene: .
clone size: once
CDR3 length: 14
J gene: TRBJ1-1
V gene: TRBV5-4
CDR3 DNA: TGTGCCAGCAGCTTGAGGCAGCTGAACACTGAAGCTTTCTTT
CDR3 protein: CASSLRQLNTEAFF